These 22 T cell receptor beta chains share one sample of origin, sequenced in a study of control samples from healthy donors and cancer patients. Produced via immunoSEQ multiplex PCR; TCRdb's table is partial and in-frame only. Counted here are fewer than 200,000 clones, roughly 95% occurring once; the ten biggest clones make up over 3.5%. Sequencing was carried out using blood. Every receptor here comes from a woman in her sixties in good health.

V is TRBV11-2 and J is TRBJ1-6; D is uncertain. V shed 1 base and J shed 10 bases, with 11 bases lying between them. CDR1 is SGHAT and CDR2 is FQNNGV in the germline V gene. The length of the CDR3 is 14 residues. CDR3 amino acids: CASSLVLGDSPLHF. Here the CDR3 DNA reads TGTGCCAGCAGCTTAGTCTTGGGAGACTCACCCCTCCACTTT.

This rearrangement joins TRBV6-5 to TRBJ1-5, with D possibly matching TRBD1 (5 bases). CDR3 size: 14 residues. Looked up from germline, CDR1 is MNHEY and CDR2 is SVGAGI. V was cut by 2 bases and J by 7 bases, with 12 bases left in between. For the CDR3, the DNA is TGTGCCAGCAGTTACGACGGGAGGGGCCAGCCCCAGCATTTT. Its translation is CASSYDGRGQPQHF.

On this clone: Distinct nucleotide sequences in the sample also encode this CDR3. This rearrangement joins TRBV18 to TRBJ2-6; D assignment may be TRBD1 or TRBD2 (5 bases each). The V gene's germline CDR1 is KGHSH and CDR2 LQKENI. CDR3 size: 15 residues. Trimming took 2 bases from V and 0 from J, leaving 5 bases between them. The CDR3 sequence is CASSPGGSGANVLTF. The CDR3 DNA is TGTGCCAGCTCACCAGGGGGCTCTGGGGCCAACGTCCTGACTTTC.

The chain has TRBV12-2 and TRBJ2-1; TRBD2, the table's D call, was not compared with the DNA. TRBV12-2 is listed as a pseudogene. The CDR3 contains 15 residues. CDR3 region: CASRPGTSEYNEQFF. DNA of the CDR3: TGTGCAAGTCGACCCGGGACTAGCGAGTACAATGAGCAGTTCTTC.

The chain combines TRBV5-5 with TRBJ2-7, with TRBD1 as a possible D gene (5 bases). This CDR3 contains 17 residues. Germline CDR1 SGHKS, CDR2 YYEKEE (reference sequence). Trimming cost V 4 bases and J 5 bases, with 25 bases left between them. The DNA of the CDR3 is TGTGCCAGCAGCCCCGGACCGGGCAGGGTTTTTATCAACGAGCAGTACTTC. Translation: CASSPGPGRVFINEQYF.

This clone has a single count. CDR3 protein: CASQLMPVAGTEAFF. DNA of the CDR3: TGTGCCAGCCAACTTATGCCCGTGGCGGGCACTGAAGCTTTCTTT. The rearrangement joins TRBV13 to TRBJ1-1; no firm D call. Trimming shortened V by 8 bases and J by 4 bases, and 20 bases separated the two germline ends. CDR3 size: 15 residues. Germline V gene data show CDR1 as PRHDT and CDR2 as FYEKMQ (reference sequence).

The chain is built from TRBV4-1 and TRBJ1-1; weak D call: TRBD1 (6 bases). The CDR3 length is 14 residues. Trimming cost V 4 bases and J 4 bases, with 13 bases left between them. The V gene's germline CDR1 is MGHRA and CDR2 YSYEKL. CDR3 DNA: TGCGCCAGCAGCCCAGATACAGGGAGCACTGAAGCTTTCTTT. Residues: CASSPDTGSTEAFF.

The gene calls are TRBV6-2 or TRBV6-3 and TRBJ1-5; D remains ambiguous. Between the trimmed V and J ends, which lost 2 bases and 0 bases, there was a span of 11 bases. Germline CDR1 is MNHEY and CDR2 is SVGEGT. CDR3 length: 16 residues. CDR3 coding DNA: TGTGCCAGCAGTTACGGCGGAGGTCCTAGCAATCAGCCCCAGCATTTT. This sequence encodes CASSYGGGPSNQPQHF.

CDR3 sequence: CAWSPGLGGTGELFF. The CDR3 DNA reads TGTGCCTGGAGCCCGGGACTAGGCGGCACCGGGGAGCTGTTTTTT. The V call is TRBV30, the J call TRBJ2-2, with TRBD2 matching over 8 bases. The CDR3 loop spans 15 amino acids. V lost 3 bases, J lost 4 bases, and 7 bases stayed unmatched. Looked up from germline, CDR1 is GTSNPN and CDR2 is SVGIG (reference sequence).

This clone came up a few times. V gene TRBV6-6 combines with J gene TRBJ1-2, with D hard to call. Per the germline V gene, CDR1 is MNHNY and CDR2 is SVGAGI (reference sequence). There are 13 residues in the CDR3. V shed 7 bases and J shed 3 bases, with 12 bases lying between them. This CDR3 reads CASTESGYYGYTF. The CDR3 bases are TGTGCCAGCACTGAAAGCGGGTACTATGGCTACACCTTC.

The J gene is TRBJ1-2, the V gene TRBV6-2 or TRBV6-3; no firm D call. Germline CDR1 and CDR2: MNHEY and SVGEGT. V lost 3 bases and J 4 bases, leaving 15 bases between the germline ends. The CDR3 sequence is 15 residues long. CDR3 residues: CASSYITEPSYGYTF. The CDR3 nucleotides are TGTGCCAGCAGTTATATAACAGAGCCAAGCTATGGCTACACCTTC.

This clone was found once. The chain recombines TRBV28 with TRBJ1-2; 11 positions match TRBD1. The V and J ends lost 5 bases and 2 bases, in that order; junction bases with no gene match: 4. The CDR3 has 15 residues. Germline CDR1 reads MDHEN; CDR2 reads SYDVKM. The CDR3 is CASSPGQGANYGYTF. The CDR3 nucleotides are TGTGCCAGCAGTCCCGGACAGGGGGCAAACTATGGCTACACCTTC.

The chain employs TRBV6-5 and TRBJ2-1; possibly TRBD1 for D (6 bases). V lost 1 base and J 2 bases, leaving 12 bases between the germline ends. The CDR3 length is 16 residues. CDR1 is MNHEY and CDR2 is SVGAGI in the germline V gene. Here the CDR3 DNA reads TGTGCCAGCAGTTACTACGGGACAATGCCCTACAATGAGCAGTTCTTC. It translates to CASSYYGTMPYNEQFF.

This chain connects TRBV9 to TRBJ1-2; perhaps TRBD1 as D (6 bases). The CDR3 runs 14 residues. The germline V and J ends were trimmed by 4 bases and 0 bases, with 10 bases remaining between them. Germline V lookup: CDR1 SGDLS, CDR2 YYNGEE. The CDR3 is CASSKGGANYGYTF. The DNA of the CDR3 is TGTGCCAGCAGCAAAGGGGGGGCTAACTATGGCTACACCTTC.

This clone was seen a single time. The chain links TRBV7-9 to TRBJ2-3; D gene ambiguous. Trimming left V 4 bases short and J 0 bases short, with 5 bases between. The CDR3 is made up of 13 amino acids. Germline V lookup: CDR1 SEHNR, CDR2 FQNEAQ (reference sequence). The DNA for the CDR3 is TGTGCCAGCAGCTCGACTAGCACAGATACGCAGTATTTT. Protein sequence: CASSSTSTDTQYF. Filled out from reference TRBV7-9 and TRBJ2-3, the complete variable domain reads DTGVSQNPRHKITKRGQNVTFRCDPISEHNRLYWYRQTLGQGPEFLTYFQNEAQLEKSRLLSDRFSAERPKGSFSTLEIQRTEQGDSAMYLCASSSTSTDTQYFGPGTRLTVL.

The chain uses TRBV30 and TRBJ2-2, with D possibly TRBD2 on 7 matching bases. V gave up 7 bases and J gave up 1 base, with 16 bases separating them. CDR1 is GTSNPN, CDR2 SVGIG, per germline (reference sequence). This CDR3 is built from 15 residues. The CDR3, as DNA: TGTGCCTCTTTTGGGGGCGGGGGGAACACCGGGGAGCTGTTTTTT. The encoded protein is CASFGGGGNTGELFF.

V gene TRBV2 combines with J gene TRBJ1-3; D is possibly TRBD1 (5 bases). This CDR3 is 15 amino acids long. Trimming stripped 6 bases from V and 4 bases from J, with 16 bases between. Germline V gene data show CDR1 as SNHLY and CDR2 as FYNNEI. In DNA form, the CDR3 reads TGTGCCAGCAGGGCAGCGGGGGGTGAAGGAAACACCATATATTTT. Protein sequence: CASRAAGGEGNTIYF.

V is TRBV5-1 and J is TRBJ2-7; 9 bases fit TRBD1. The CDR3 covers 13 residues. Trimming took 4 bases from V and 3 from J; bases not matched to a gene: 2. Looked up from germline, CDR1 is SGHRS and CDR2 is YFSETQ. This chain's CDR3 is CASSTGQGYEQYF. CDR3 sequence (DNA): TGCGCCAGCAGCACGGGACAGGGCTACGAGCAGTACTTC.

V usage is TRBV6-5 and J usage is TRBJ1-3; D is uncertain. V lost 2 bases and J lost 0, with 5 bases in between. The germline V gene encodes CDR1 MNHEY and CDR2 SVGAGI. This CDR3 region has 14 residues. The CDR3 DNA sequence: TGTGCCAGCAGTTACACCAGCTCTGGAAACACCATATATTTT. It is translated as CASSYTSSGNTIYF.

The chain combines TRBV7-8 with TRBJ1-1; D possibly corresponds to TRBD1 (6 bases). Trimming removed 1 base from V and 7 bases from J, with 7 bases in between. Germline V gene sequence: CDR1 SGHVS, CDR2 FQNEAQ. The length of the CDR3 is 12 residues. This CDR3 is CASSLGQVEAFF. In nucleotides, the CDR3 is TGTGCCAGCAGCTTAGGACAGGTTGAAGCTTTCTTT.

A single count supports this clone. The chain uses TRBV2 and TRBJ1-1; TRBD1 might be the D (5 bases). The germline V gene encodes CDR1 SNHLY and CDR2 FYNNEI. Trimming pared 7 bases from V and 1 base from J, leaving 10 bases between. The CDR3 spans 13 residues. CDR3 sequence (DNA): TGTGCCAGCACGACAGAAAGGAACACTGAAGCTTTCTTT. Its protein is CASTTERNTEAFF.

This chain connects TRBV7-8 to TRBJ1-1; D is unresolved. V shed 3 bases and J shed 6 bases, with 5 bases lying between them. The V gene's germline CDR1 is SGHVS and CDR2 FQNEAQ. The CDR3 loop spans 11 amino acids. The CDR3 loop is CASSLFAEAFF. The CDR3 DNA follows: TGTGCCAGCAGCTTGTTCGCTGAAGCTTTCTTT.